These 23 T cell receptor beta chains were sequenced from one sample in a study of naive and memory T cell subsets. Noted treatment: skin biopsy from PPD injection site in Mantoux-positive individual. TCR cDNA received a 3' ligated oligonucleotide that carried a UMI. The SP2 primer and nested alpha and beta constant region primers amplified ligated cDNA in four rounds. TCRdb redid the calling of the UMI-ligation and nested PCR reads with MiXCR, one entry per CDR3 protein. The table has 30,000 to 35,000 distinct CDR3 sequences, under 8.5% seen once. The material was skin, obtained from a tuberculin skin test site. The receptors come from an adult in good health.

In this sample, this clonotype turned up many times. The chain carries TRBV5-1 and TRBJ2-7, with 7 bases matching TRBD2. CDR1 is SGHRS and CDR2 is YFSETQ in the germline V gene. The length of the CDR3 is 14 residues. After removal of 0 bases from V and 3 bases from J, the junction contained 3 bases not matched to a gene. The CDR3, as DNA: TGCGCCAGCAGCTTGGTCCCGGGAGGCTACGAGCAGTACTTC. Translation: CASSLVPGGYEQYF. Combining the CDR3 with reference TRBV5-1 and TRBJ2-7 gives the whole variable domain KAGVTQTPRYLIKTRGQQVTLSCSPISGHRSVSWYQQTPGQGLQFLFEYFSETQRNKGNFPGRFSGRQFSNSRSEMNVSTLELGDSALYLCASSLVPGGYEQYFGPGTRLTVT.

This clonotype came up many times. The V and J genes are TRBV9 and TRBJ2-7; perhaps TRBD2 as D (7 bases). Germline-derived CDR1 and CDR2 are SGDLS and YYNGEE. The CDR3 loop spans 15 amino acids. Trimming stripped 0 bases from V and 9 bases from J, with 19 bases between. Here the CDR3 reads CASSVAAGASFVQYF. CDR3 in DNA: TGTGCCAGCAGCGTAGCTGCGGGGGCGTCCTTCGTGCAGTACTTC. Supplemented by reference TRBV9 and TRBJ2-7, the full variable domain reads DSGVTQTPKHLITATGQRVTLRCSPRSGDLSVYWYQQSLDQGLQFLIQYYNGEERAKGNILERFSAQQFPDLHSELNLSSLELGDSALYFCASSVAAGASFVQYFGPGTRLTVT.

Ten or more counts support this clonotype. The V call is TRBV27, the J call TRBJ2-1; no clear D gene. V was cut by 4 bases and J by 1 base, with 5 bases left in between. The germline CDR1 and CDR2 sequences are MNHEY and SMNVEV (reference sequence). The CDR3 runs 13 residues. In DNA form, the CDR3 reads TGTGCCAGCAGTTATCTATCCTACAATGAGCAGTTCTTC. This sequence encodes CASSYLSYNEQFF.

V is TRBV5-4 and J is TRBJ1-2; 7 bases agree with TRBD1. This CDR3 is 15 amino acids long. CDR1 SGHNT and CDR2 YYREEE come from the germline V gene (reference sequence). The V gene end was trimmed by 4 bases and the J gene end by 4 bases; junction bases not matched to a gene: 10. As DNA, the CDR3 is TGTGCCAGCAGCGGGGGACAGCGAGTTGTCTATGGCTACACCTTC. Translating it yields CASSGGQRVVYGYTF.

V and J are TRBV7-9 and TRBJ2-7; D might be TRBD1 (6 bases). Trimming took 0 bases from V and 6 from J, leaving 12 bases between them. The germline gives CDR1 SEHNR, CDR2 FQNEAQ (reference sequence). This CDR3 has 14 residues. In nucleotides, the CDR3 is TGTGCCAGCAGCTTAGCTGGGGGCGCCGGCGAGCAGTACTTC. It is translated as CASSLAGGAGEQYF.

This clonotype came up many times. The V and J genes are TRBV7-9 and TRBJ2-6, with TRBD1 matching over 7 bases. Per germline, CDR1 SEHNR and CDR2 FQNEAQ (reference sequence). This CDR3 comprises 17 residues. V trimming: 2 bases; J trimming: 2 bases; junction bases outside the gene matches: 6. The CDR3 DNA is TGTGCCAGCAGCTTAAGTATTGACAGGGCTGGGGCCAACGTCCTGACTTTC. Encoded protein: CASSLSIDRAGANVLTF.

This clonotype was picked up many times. This sequence joins TRBV9 and TRBJ2-3; D assignment may be TRBD1 or TRBD2 (6 bases each). V lost 0 bases and J lost 6, with 14 bases in between. Germline values: CDR1 SGDLS, CDR2 YYNGEE. The CDR3 runs 15 residues. CDR3 in amino acids: CASSVDGGPGDTQYF. The CDR3, as DNA: TGTGCCAGCAGCGTAGATGGGGGGCCGGGTGATACGCAGTATTTT.

This clonotype was found many times. The rearrangement links TRBV11-2 to TRBJ2-3; 11 nucleotides agree with TRBD2. V shed 1 base, J shed 1 base, and the junction held 1 base outside the gene matches. Per germline, CDR1 SGHAT and CDR2 FQNNGV. This CDR3 has 16 residues. CDR3 residues: CASSLGGLAGTDTQYF. The CDR3 DNA sequence: TGTGCCAGCAGCTTAGGGGGACTAGCGGGCACAGATACGCAGTATTTT.

V and J are TRBV27 and TRBJ2-3, with TRBD2 as a possible D gene (6 bases). The CDR3 is 15 amino acids. V shed 3 bases and J shed 4 bases, with 14 bases lying between them. The germline V gene has CDR1 MNHEY and CDR2 SMNVEV (reference sequence). The CDR3 region is CASSFYDGGADTQYF. CDR3 coding DNA: TGTGCCAGCAGTTTTTATGACGGGGGAGCAGATACGCAGTATTTT.

By share, this clonotype counts as medium-sized. J is TRBJ2-3 and V is TRBV7-6; D remains unclear. V was pared by 0 bases and J by 0 bases, with 4 bases between. Germline CDR1 SGHVS, CDR2 FNYEAQ. The CDR3 runs 14 residues. The CDR3 reads CASSLAPSTDTQYF. Written as DNA, the CDR3 is TGTGCCAGCAGCTTAGCCCCTAGCACAGATACGCAGTATTTT. The complete variable domain, with remaining parts taken from reference TRBV7-6 and TRBJ2-3, reads GAGVSQSPRYKVTKRGQDVALRCDPISGHVSLYWYRQALGQGPEFLTYFNYEAQQDKSGLPNDRFSAERPEGSISTLTIQRTEQRDSAMYRCASSLAPSTDTQYFGPGTRLTVL.

At least ten counts were recorded for this clonotype. V and J are TRBV6-6 and TRBJ2-5; D remains unclear. Germline V gives CDR1 MNHNY, CDR2 SVGAGI (reference sequence). The CDR3 loop spans 11 amino acids. Trimming took off 2 bases at V and 6 bases at J, with 4 bases between the two ends. Written as DNA, the CDR3 is TGTGCCAGCAGTTACGTGAAGACCCAGTACTTC. Translated: CASSYVKTQYF.

This sequence joins TRBV29-1 and TRBJ1-2; 7 nucleotides agree with TRBD1. Germline trimming cut 4 bases from V and 8 bases from J; bases unmatched to any gene: 7. The CDR3 runs to 12 residues. The germline CDR1 and CDR2 sequences are SQVTM and ANQGSEA. CDR3 sequence (DNA): TGCAGCGTTGCGGAGGGGGCAACAGGCTACACCTTC. It specifies CSVAEGATGYTF. Drawing the rest from reference TRBV29-1 and TRBJ1-2, the complete variable domain is SAVISQKPSRDICQRGTSLTIQCQVDSQVTMMFWYRQQPGQSLTLIATANQGSEATYESGFVIDKFPISRPNLTFSTLTVSNMSPEDSSIYLCSVAEGATGYTFGSGTRLTVV.

This clonotype occurred many times. The V gene is TRBV2, the J gene TRBJ1-1; TRBD1 matches at 7 bases. The CDR3 is 13 amino acids. Germline V gene data show CDR1 as SNHLY and CDR2 as FYNNEI. Trimming cost V 8 bases and J 7 bases; bases outside gene matches: 10. The CDR3 is CASGQTGSGEAFF. DNA of the CDR3: TGTGCCAGCGGTCAGACAGGGTCGGGTGAAGCTTTCTTT.

This clonotype was observed a few times. This chain links TRBV18 with TRBJ1-5; D call uncertain. Looked up from germline, CDR1 is KGHSH and CDR2 is LQKENI. The CDR3 totals 12 residues. Trimming shortened V by 0 bases and J by 5 bases, and 2 bases separated the two germline ends. The CDR3 here is CASSPPDQPQHF. CDR3 nucleotide sequence: TGTGCCAGCTCACCACCAGATCAGCCCCAGCATTTT.

This clonotype was detected a few times. This may be a read error, as it is one base from a much larger clone. J is TRBJ2-1 and V is TRBV6-5, with 9 nucleotides matching TRBD2. Germline V gene data show CDR1 as MNHEY and CDR2 as SVGAGI. With 6 bases clipped from V and 9 bases from J, the junction kept 9 bases outside the gene matches. The CDR3 is 14 amino acids. CDR3 sequence (DNA): TGTGCCAGCAGCCAAACAGCGGGAGGCAGTGAGCAGTTCTTC. Translated, it gives CASSQTAGGSEQFF.

Turning to this clonotype: A junction end diverges from the germline sequence, so it may reflect a read error. The V and J genes are TRBV12-3 or TRBV12-4 and TRBJ2-7, with D hard to call. This CDR3 contains 13 residues. CDR3 residues: CASSVARASEQYF. The CDR3 nucleotides read TGTGCCAGCAGTGTAGCTAGGGCTTCCGAGCAGTACTTC.

This clonotype showed up many times. The chain recombines TRBV4-2 with TRBJ1-1, with a tentative D call TRBD1 (5 bases). There are 17 residues in the CDR3. The ends were cut back, 3 bases at V and 0 bases at J, with 17 bases in the middle. Looked up from germline, CDR1 is LGHNA and CDR2 is YNFKEQ. CDR3 loop: CASSQSNQGVLNTEAFF. The DNA for the CDR3 is TGTGCCAGCAGCCAGTCGAATCAAGGGGTTCTGAACACTGAAGCTTTCTTT.

This clonotype showed up many times. This CDR3 reads CASSSDREIGQPQHF. The CDR3 bases are TGTGCCAGCAGCTCGGACAGGGAAATAGGGCAGCCCCAGCATTTT. This chain connects TRBV5-4 to TRBJ1-5; 8 bases are a match to TRBD1. Unmatched junction bases numbered 9, after V lost 3 bases and J lost 7 bases. This CDR3 spans 15 amino acids. From germline, CDR1 is SGHNT and CDR2 YYREEE (reference sequence). Full variable domain (outside the CDR3, taken from reference TRBV5-4 and TRBJ1-5): ETGVTQSPTHLIKTRGQQVTLRCSSQSGHNTVSWYQQALGQGPQFIFQYYREEENGRGNFPPRFSGLQFPNYSSELNVNALELDDSALYLCASSSDREIGQPQHFGDGTRLSIL.

This clonotype was counted many times. The rearrangement joins TRBV27 to TRBJ2-3; a possible D gene is TRBD2 (6 bases). Germline V lookup: CDR1 MNHEY, CDR2 SMNVEV (reference sequence). This CDR3 is 13 amino acids long. Trimming pared 3 bases from V and 5 bases from J, leaving 9 bases between. The CDR3 region is CASSFWGEDTQYF. The CDR3 DNA reads TGTGCCAGCAGTTTTTGGGGGGAAGATACGCAGTATTTT.

This chain connects TRBV2 to TRBJ2-1, with 9 bases lining up with TRBD2. Trimming cost V 3 bases and J 6 bases; bases outside gene matches: 6. Germline V CDR1 and CDR2: SNHLY, FYNNEI. CDR3 size: 15 residues. The CDR3 reads CASSDAGGQGNEQFF. The CDR3 DNA follows: TGTGCCAGCAGTGATGCGGGGGGGCAGGGCAATGAGCAGTTCTTC.

Many counts were recorded for this clonotype. The V gene is TRBV5-5, the J gene TRBJ1-1; D is unclear. CDR3 size: 14 residues. V was cut by 0 bases and J by 5 bases, with 11 bases left in between. The germline CDR1 and CDR2 sequences are SGHKS and YYEKEE (reference sequence). CDR3 bases: TGTGCCAGCAGCTTGGAAGCTTGGGGTACTGAAGCTTTCTTT. Amino acids: CASSLEAWGTEAFF.

This clonotype appeared many times. The J gene is TRBJ2-7, the V gene TRBV3-1; a possible D gene is TRBD1 (6 bases). This CDR3 spans 12 amino acids. CDR1 and CDR2 from the germline V gene are LGHDT and YNNKEL (reference sequence). V was shortened by 5 bases and J by 3 bases, with 8 bases between the two germline ends. This chain's CDR3 is CASSAQGYEQYF. The CDR3 DNA follows: TGTGCCAGCAGCGCACAGGGCTACGAGCAGTACTTC.

In its sample, this clonotype was seen many times. The chain is built from TRBV19 and TRBJ2-7; D possibly corresponds to TRBD1 (6 bases). The CDR3 consists of 14 residues. V was pared by 4 bases and J by 5 bases, with 15 bases between. CDR1 is LNHDA, CDR2 SQIVND, per germline (reference sequence). DNA of the CDR3: TGTGCCAGTAGTAGCACAGGGTTGGTCAACGAGCAGTACTTC. Encoded protein: CASSSTGLVNEQYF.